Presented here are 3 T cell receptor beta chains from one specimen sequenced in a study of cytomegalovirus exposure and HLA in healthy donors. Primers for the PCR totalled 60 Vbeta and 13 Jbeta. The protocol was immunoSEQ multiplex PCR, while the TCRdb copy is restricted to in-frame clones and leaves out a portion. The table lists tens of thousands of clones. Specimen: PBMCs. These receptors all stem from a female donor in good health and CMV-seronegative.

The rearrangement joins TRBV29-1 to TRBJ2-1, with 14 nucleotides matching TRBD2. The CDR3 is made up of 15 amino acids. The germline gives CDR1 SQVTM, CDR2 ANQGSEA. J gave up 6 bases and V 7 bases, and 8 bases lay outside the gene matches. This CDR3 is CSARLAGGQLNEQFF. CDR3 in DNA: TGCAGCGCCAGACTAGCGGGAGGGCAGCTCAATGAGCAGTTCTTC.

V gene TRBV5-1 combines with J gene TRBJ2-7; 10 bases align to TRBD2. The junction had 13 bases not matched to a gene; V was cut back by 4 bases and J by 3 bases. The CDR3 is 17 amino acids. In germline, CDR1 is SGHRS, CDR2 YFSETQ. The chain's CDR3 is CASSPRTSGLSVYEQYF. The DNA for the CDR3 is TGCGCCAGCAGCCCACGGACTAGCGGTCTTAGTGTCTACGAGCAGTACTTC.

The V gene is TRBV2, the J gene TRBJ1-1, with 7 bases fitting TRBD1. Germline V gene data show CDR1 as SNHLY and CDR2 as FYNNEI. V was clipped by 2 bases and J by 0 bases; unmatched bases: 3. CDR3 length: 15 amino acids. The CDR3 DNA reads as TGTGCCAGCAGTGAAAGGGGGACAGTGAACACTGAAGCTTTCTTT. It translates to CASSERGTVNTEAFF.